The 7 T cell receptor beta chains listed next were all sequenced from one sample in a study of blood T cells in healthy people across ages. Using a J-beta primer mix together with a sample-barcoded 5' primer, a second PCR was run for about 7 to 12 cycles. TCRdb reprocessed the 5' RACE reads via MiXCR and lists one record per CDR3 protein. The table lists about 1.8 million distinct CDR3 sequences, roughly 50% of them singletons. The sequencing input was blood. The source of these receptors is a woman aged 40 to 55 in good health.

The chain couples TRBV5-4 to TRBJ2-1, with a possible D match to TRBD1 (6 bases). V lost 0 bases and J lost 13, with 17 bases in between. In germline, CDR1 is SGHNT, CDR2 YYREEE (reference sequence). CDR3 length: 14 residues. Here the CDR3 DNA reads TGTGCCAGCAGCTTGGAGGGTGTTCTGGACAGACAGTTCTTC. It codes for CASSLEGVLDRQFF.

The V call is TRBV10-3, the J call TRBJ2-5; TRBD1 matches 9 bases. CDR3 length equals 15 residues. Germline trimming cut 6 bases from V and 0 bases from J; bases unmatched to any gene: 5. CDR1 is ENHRY and CDR2 is SYGVKD in the germline V gene. The CDR3 reads CAIRAGTGNQETQYF. The DNA of the CDR3 is TGTGCCATCAGAGCCGGGACAGGGAACCAAGAGACCCAGTACTTC.

The V call is TRBV27, the J call TRBJ1-6, with 10 bases that match TRBD1. The CDR3 runs 15 residues. V was pared by 3 bases and J by 15 bases, with 11 bases of the junction left unmatched. Looked up from germline, CDR1 is MNHEY and CDR2 is SMNVEV (reference sequence). The CDR3 sequence: CASSFWGTGVTILHF. The CDR3 bases are TGTGCCAGCAGTTTTTGGGGGACAGGGGTAACCATCCTCCACTTT.

This clonotype has just a few counts. CDR3 bases: TGTGCCAGCAGCCAAGACTTTGCCGGGACAGGGGGCCGTGGGGCCAACGTCCTGACTTTC. Its protein product is CASSQDFAGTGGRGANVLTF. The chain couples TRBV14 to TRBJ2-6; 12 bases line up with TRBD1. From germline, CDR1 is SGHDN and CDR2 FVKESK. The length of the CDR3 is 20 residues. V trimming: 0 bases; J trimming: 3 bases; junction bases outside the gene matches: 9.

The chain couples TRBV5-1 to TRBJ2-5; D unresolved. V lost 0 bases, J lost 4 bases, and 13 bases lay in between. The CDR3 runs to 15 residues. Germline V gene sequence: CDR1 SGHRS, CDR2 YFSETQ. The CDR3 bases are TGCGCCAGCAGCTTGGCCGGGCCTAGGAGAGAGACCCAGTACTTC. This encodes CASSLAGPRRETQYF.

In its sample, this clonotype was seen a few times. The chain recombines TRBV7-2 with TRBJ2-5, with TRBD2 matching over 12 bases. Germline values: CDR1 SGHTA, CDR2 FQGNSA. The CDR3 has 17 amino acids. The trim removed 5 bases at V and 2 bases at J, leaving 9 bases unmatched. DNA for the CDR3: TGTGCCAGCAGCAGACTAGCGGGGGCCAACACTCAAGAGACCCAGTACTTC. It is translated as CASSRLAGANTQETQYF.

This chain uses TRBV6-2 or TRBV6-3 with TRBJ2-3; 9 positions match TRBD2. Germline V gives CDR1 MNHEY, CDR2 SVGEGT. The CDR3 loop spans 15 amino acids. V shed 4 bases and J 4 bases; nucleotides not matched to a gene: 6. CDR3 in amino acids: CASSLSGGRPDTQYF. The CDR3 DNA follows: TGTGCCAGCAGTTTAAGCGGGGGGCGACCAGATACGCAGTATTTT.